What follows are 17 T cell receptor beta chains derived from one specimen sequenced in a study of blood T cells in healthy people across ages. A second PCR, run for roughly 7 to 12 cycles, used a sample-barcoded 5' primer plus a J-beta primer mix. One entry per CDR3 protein results from TCRdb running MiXCR on the 5' RACE reads. The table includes roughly 1.6 million distinct CDR3 sequences, roughly a third detected once. Sequencing was done on a sample of blood. Receptor source: a woman aged 25-40 years in good health.

This clonotype was detected a few times. The gene calls are TRBV15 and TRBJ2-1, with 11 bases lining up with TRBD2. The CDR3 covers 19 residues. Germline loops: CDR1 LNHNV, CDR2 YYDKDF (reference sequence). Trimming at V came to 2 bases and at J to 5 bases, leaving 14 bases not matched to a gene. CDR3 sequence (DNA): TGTGCCACCAGCAGATCGAGGGGAGGCGGGACTAGCGGAAACAATGAGCAGTTCTTC. This gives the protein CATSRSRGGGTSGNNEQFF. Drawing the rest from reference TRBV15 and TRBJ2-1, the complete variable domain is DAMVIQNPRYQVTQFGKPVTLSCSQTLNHNVMYWYQQKSSQAPKLLFHYYDKDFNNEADTPDNFQSRRPNTSFCFLDIRSPGLGDTAMYLCATSRSRGGGTSGNNEQFFGPGTRLTVL.

A word on this clonotype: A much larger clonotype is one base distant, so this may be a read error. This chain joins TRBV9 and TRBJ2-1, with D maybe TRBD1 (5 bases). Germline V gene data show CDR1 as SGDLS and CDR2 as YYNGEE. The CDR3 consists of 16 residues. The CDR3 here is CASGVYTGSSYNEQFF. The CDR3 DNA follows: TGTGCCAGCGGCGTATATACAGGTAGCTCCTACAATGAGCAGTTCTTC.

This clonotype was picked up a small number of times. J is TRBJ1-2 and V is TRBV7-2; D is uncertain. V lost 3 bases, J lost 5 bases, and 4 bases lay in between. The CDR3 spans 11 residues. Germline V gene lookup returns CDR1 SGHTA and CDR2 FQGNSA. The CDR3 protein is CASSFQYGYTF. CDR3 nucleotide sequence: TGTGCCAGCAGCTTTCAGTATGGCTACACCTTC.

This clonotype has only a few counts. The chain employs TRBV5-1 and TRBJ2-1; D may be TRBD1 or TRBD2 (5 bases each). CDR1 is SGHRS and CDR2 is YFSETQ in the germline V gene. Trimming removed 3 bases at V and 4 bases at J, with 17 bases between. The CDR3 consists of 16 residues. This CDR3 is CASSSEGSEIYNEQFF. DNA for the CDR3: TGCGCCAGCAGCTCCGAGGGGAGCGAGATATACAATGAGCAGTTCTTC.

This chain connects TRBV20-1 to TRBJ2-7; TRBD1 matches at 7 bases. The CDR3 runs 14 residues. Per germline, CDR1 DFQATT and CDR2 SNEGSKA (reference sequence). V trimming: 5 bases; J trimming: 0 bases; junction bases outside the gene matches: 7. DNA of the CDR3: TGCAGTGCTCCGACCGGGACAGTCTCCTACGAGCAGTACTTC. Protein sequence: CSAPTGTVSYEQYF.

On this clonotype: Compared with germline, one end of the junction differs, possibly owing to a read error. The chain couples TRBV4-1 to TRBJ1-3, with D unclear. Germline V gene lookup returns CDR1 MGHRA and CDR2 YSYEKL. The CDR3 sequence is 18 residues long. The CDR3 reads CASGQAIHRTDPGNTIYF. As DNA, the CDR3 is TGCGCCAGCGGCCAAGCCATACACCGGACCGACCCTGGAAACACCATATATTTT.

A few counts support this clonotype. This chain connects TRBV9 to TRBJ2-5; D is ambiguous. Trimming pared 3 bases from V and 2 bases from J, leaving 11 bases between. This CDR3 is built from 14 residues. Germline CDR1 reads SGDLS; CDR2 reads YYNGEE. Here the CDR3 reads CASSDLDGQETQYF. The CDR3 region has the DNA TGTGCCAGCAGCGATTTGGATGGACAAGAGACCCAGTACTTC.

This clonotype was counted ten times or more. This rearrangement joins TRBV6-1 to TRBJ2-7; D gene ambiguous. V lost 8 bases and J 5 bases, leaving 19 bases between the germline ends. Per the germline V gene, CDR1 is MNHNS and CDR2 is SASEGT. The CDR3 consists of 14 residues. The CDR3 protein is CASSEKGRANEQYF. The CDR3 coding sequence is TGTGCCAGCTCGGAGAAGGGAAGGGCGAACGAGCAGTACTTC.

This clonotype appeared a single time. J is TRBJ1-4 and V is TRBV3-1; perhaps TRBD1 as D (6 bases). Trimming stripped 2 bases from V and 8 bases from J, with 12 bases between. The germline V gene has CDR1 LGHDT and CDR2 YNNKEL (reference sequence). The CDR3 extends over 14 amino acids. The CDR3 DNA reads as TGTGCCAGCAGCCAATGGGGGGCGGAAGAAAAACTGTTTTTT. Protein product: CASSQWGAEEKLFF.

This clonotype has only a few counts. The chain is built from TRBV7-9 and TRBJ1-5; a possible D gene is TRBD1 (5 bases). Deletions cut 2 bases from V and 1 base from J, with 12 bases between. Germline-derived CDR1 and CDR2 are SEHNR and FQNEAQ (reference sequence). The CDR3 loop spans 16 amino acids. Written as DNA, the CDR3 is TGTGCCAGCAGCTTAAGTGACGGGGGGAGCAATCAGCCCCAGCATTTT. This translates into CASSLSDGGSNQPQHF.

This rearrangement joins TRBV7-9 to TRBJ2-1, with TRBD2 matching 10 bases. The CDR3 is 16 residues long. V gave up 1 base and J gave up 6 bases; unmatched junction bases: 6. CDR1 and CDR2 (germline): SEHNR, FQNEAQ (reference sequence). In DNA, the CDR3 is TGTGCCAGCAGCTTAGATGGACTAGCGGCCAGCAATGAGCAGTTCTTC. Protein product: CASSLDGLAASNEQFF.

The chain employs TRBV5-1 and TRBJ2-1; the D is unclear. Deletions cut 0 bases from V and 6 bases from J, with 22 bases between. CDR1 and CDR2 (germline): SGHRS, YFSETQ. The CDR3 consists of 18 residues. Here the CDR3 reads CASSLEDLGEVGSNEQFF. The CDR3 DNA reads as TGCGCCAGCAGCTTGGAAGATTTGGGCGAGGTTGGGTCCAATGAGCAGTTCTTC.

This clonotype has only one observation. A much larger clone lies one base from this, so it may be a read error. In DNA, the CDR3 is TGTGCCGGCAGCTTGTTCAGGGAAGAGACCCAGTACTTC. Its translation is CAGSLFREETQYF. This chain links TRBV7-2 with TRBJ2-5, with D possibly TRBD1 on 5 matching bases. CDR1 is SGHTA and CDR2 is FQGNSA in the germline V gene. This CDR3 has 13 residues.

Here the CDR3 DNA reads TGTGCCACCAGCAGAGATCGGGGAAAGGCGTACAATGAGCAGTTCTTC. Protein sequence: CATSRDRGKAYNEQFF. The gene calls are TRBV15 and TRBJ2-1, with D perhaps matching TRBD2 (5 bases). Trimming shortened V by 0 bases and J by 4 bases, and 13 bases separated the two germline ends. CDR3 length: 16 residues. Germline lookup yields CDR1 LNHNV and CDR2 YYDKDF (reference sequence).

The J gene is TRBJ1-1, the V gene TRBV29-1; D is unresolved. The CDR3 sequence is 13 residues long. Germline V gene lookup returns CDR1 SQVTM and CDR2 ANQGSEA. Trimming stripped 8 bases from V and 3 bases from J, with 16 bases between. The CDR3 reads CSIKRSIDTEAFF. The CDR3 nucleotides are TGCAGCATCAAGAGATCCATTGACACTGAAGCTTTCTTT. The complete variable domain, with remaining parts taken from reference TRBV29-1 and TRBJ1-1, reads SAVISQKPSRDICQRGTSLTIQCQVDSQVTMMFWYRQQPGQSLTLIATANQGSEATYESGFVIDKFPISRPNLTFSTLTVSNMSPEDSSIYLCSIKRSIDTEAFFGQGTRLTVV.

This clonotype was detected only a few times. CDR3 DNA sequence: TGCAGTGCTAGAGACCCCCGGGGCGGTCAGCCCCAGCATTTT. Residues: CSARDPRGGQPQHF. J is TRBJ1-5 and V is TRBV20-1; D is perhaps TRBD1 (5 bases). This CDR3 has 14 residues. CDR1 is DFQATT and CDR2 is SNEGSKA in the germline V gene (reference sequence). The V end lost 0 bases, the J end lost 6 bases, and 12 bases lay between the germline ends.

As for this clonotype: It may be a read error: a sequence one base away is much more abundant. Lacking the conserved final phenylalanine or tryptophan, this CDR3 likely reflects a read error. J is TRBJ2-1 and V is TRBV5-6, with unresolved D. CDR3 length: 16 amino acids. V lost 0 bases and J lost 7, with 17 bases in between. Germline values: CDR1 SGHDT, CDR2 YYEEEE. Written as DNA, the CDR3 is TGTGCCAGCAGCTTGGACAGCTTCGTCGTTGATAATGAGCAGTTCTGC. Translating gives CASSLDSFVVDNEQFC.